This T cell receptor (beta chain) was found in a study of shared clonotypes between healthy human individuals (dated by TCRdb to the early 2020s). For the wider study: A couple of women and a few men aged 18 to 49 years were included in the cohort. Blood TCR repertoires of several healthy adults were deeply sequenced to estimate repertoire size and the extent of clonotype sharing between individuals. To increase sequencing depth and limit assay-specific biases, different laboratories used diverse techniques to prepare libraries and sequence TCR repertoires. Per donor, leukapheresis produced somewhere between about 0.9 and 9 billion PBMCs. Beyond this particular receptor, the publication reports: The genetic and exposure-history diversity represented was limited by the small number of donors. Pairwise subsampling led to the expectation that sequencing depth would affect the degree of clonotype sharing among donors. Sampling was restricted to blood, and TCR repertoires in tissue are likely to differ from TCR repertoires in blood.

A distance of 24 bases separates the germline ends of V and J, which lose 4 bases and 4 bases respectively. The germline V gene (reference sequence) specifies LNHDA as CDR1 and SQIVND as CDR2. The CDR3 numbers 18 residues from cysteine through phenylalanine. This entry keeps only the CDR3 DNA: 54 bases, framed from base 1. Using the deep immunoSEQ assay, multiplex PCR amplified TCR CDR3 regions from genomic DNA. Extracted genomic DNA from each cell subset was spread evenly across all wells of several immunoSEQ 96-well plates, with each plate serving as a replicate. For unsorted PBMC, each replicate PCR was loaded with approximately 330 ng genomic DNA, equivalent to tens of thousands of T cell genomes. Genomic DNA from unsorted PBMC was sequenced over ten immunoSEQ deep assay plates. Purified libraries were quantified with a Qubit 3.0 fluorometer, sized on a Bioanalyzer 2100, and re-quantified with the KAPA Library Quantification kit. Every immunoSEQ 96-well plate was sequenced on a separate single-read 150-cycle Illumina NextSeq 550 flow cell. On the authors' methods: The immunoSEQ output contained only junctional sequences without quality scores, so filtering could not match that applied to full-length reads. To assign V/J genes and CDR3, sequences were annotated using PyIR, a Python wrapper for IgBLAST v1.9, with IMGT germline references. Reads were filtered out if the reads had weak V/J assignments (E-value above 1e-6), no CDR3, stop codons, out-of-frame junctions, or ambiguous translated residues. V3J clonotypes were defined as sequences sharing an identical inferred V gene, J gene, and CDR3 amino acid sequence. Percentage overlap between repertoires was calculated by dividing the number of shared unique clonotypes by the size of the smaller repertoire. Richness of each repertoire was evaluated using RTK rarefaction, the Chao1 estimator, and Recon v2.1 estimates of unobserved clonotypes. TCRdb took over this immuneACCESS table, retaining in-frame rearrangements with V and J assigned. Such tables are incomplete; in checked studies, under half of the missing clones stem from an unresolved V gene, and the remainder is unexplained. The V and J calls and clone size were taken over from that table, and D and trimming were inferred from the DNA. The sample has about 490,000 clones on record, approximately 84% of them singletons. The ten largest clonotypes hold roughly 12% of the sample.

Donors were healthy HIV-negative adults with no recently reported acute infections or vaccinations. Every donor was a Caucasian adult residing in Nashville, Tennessee, USA. For unsorted samples, tens of millions of PBMCs were counted, and genomic DNA was extracted using the QIAamp DNA Blood Mini kit. Blood was obtained by leukapheresis, after which PBMCs were separated by Ficoll-Histopaque density gradient centrifugation and cryopreserved in liquid nitrogen vapor phase. Notes on this clone: Its antigen has not been determined. No base qualities exist here, and no much larger clone lies one base off it.

The rearrangement joined TRBV19 to TRBJ2-3; perhaps TRBD2 is the D gene, with 5 bases matching. The sequencing sample was made of PBMCs. The TCR sequence derives from a woman aged 40-49 years in good health. Some clones in this sample may be carry-over from other donors' samples. The DNA sequence is TGTGCCAGTAGTACCCAAGGGCCCAGGATCAAGAGGGCAGATACGCAGTATTTT. It is translated as CASSTQGPRIKRADTQYF.